A single T cell receptor beta chain is shown here with its context. Its antigen is still unknown. It has no much larger one-base neighbor in the sample; base qualities were not kept. This entry belongs to a study of CD8 T cells in Susac syndrome (dated by TCRdb to between 2018 and 2021). A note on the overall study: Of the Susac syndrome patients who were sequenced, about six had clinically active disease and roughly eight were in clinical remission. The study used repertoire sequencing to test whether antigen drove CD8+ T cell activation and differentiation in Susac syndrome. CD8+ T cell repertoire clonality was compared between about a dozen healthy donors, approximately 14 Susac syndrome patients and approximately 16 multiple sclerosis patients. At the time of blood withdrawal, Susac syndrome patients were either therapy-naive, taking corticosteroids (with some also receiving IVIg), or on IVIg alone.

RNA was extracted using the RNeasy kit, and roughly 0.45 to 1 ug of the RNA was reverse transcribed with random hexamers. The immunoSEQ multiplex PCR assay, covering 54 Vbeta and 13 Jbeta segments, was used to amplify TCR beta CDR3 regions. To correct PCR amplification bias, a synthetic template baseline was used for both primer optimization and computational correction. Per the original workflow: Reads were annotated to V, D and J genes according to IMGT and were analyzed with immunoSEQ Analyzer, with only productive sequences retained. To calculate clonality, Shannon entropy was normalized by log2 of the number of productive unique sequences and then subtracted from one. For each patient and control, public and private clones were evaluated among the 100 most prevalent clones. A clone was defined as Susac-specific if it was absent from the healthy and MS cohorts, from roughly 990 published viral clones and from other ImmuneACCESS disease sequences. Using fastp at Q25 and MiXCR, TCRdb reprocessed the public reads and kept productive beta chains. Rows with a matching CDR3 protein are joined into one entry that keeps the most common DNA and genes. V and J calls and clone size were set by TCRdb, not the authors. The sample has about 130,000 distinct CDR3 sequences on record, around 94% of them singletons. The ten most abundant clones make up approximately 0.22% of the sample.

High-throughput TCR beta sequencing profiled peripheral blood CD8+ and CD4+ T cells from healthy donors, Susac syndrome patients and multiple sclerosis patients. The Susac syndrome patients fulfilled recently defined diagnostic criteria for definite or probable disease. Bulk CD8+ and CD4+ T cells were purified magnetically by negative isolation, whereas CD8+ TEMRA cells were enriched by FACS. Blood was drawn into EDTA tubes, processed within 24 hours, and PBMCs were isolated by density gradient centrifugation. PBMCs destined for TCR sequencing were cryopreserved in liquid nitrogen and later thawed in a 37 °C water bath. Purity of sorted or isolated CD4+, CD8+ and CD8+ TEMRA cells was at least 90%. What the authors observed across the whole study: CD8+ repertoires in Susac syndrome showed clonal expansion, which was highest in CD8+ TEMRA cells and was greater in clinically active patients than in remitting patients. In the total CD8+ and CD8+ TEMRA repertoires, more than 15 and five Susac-specific public clones, respectively, were identified. The number of individuals in the TCR sequencing and HLA analysis was recognized as being relatively small.

The CDR3 starts with the cysteine, ends with the phenylalanine, and has 16 residues. The read is trimmed to its CDR3 DNA, 48 bases read in frame from base 1. V is clipped by 7 bases and J by 3 bases, and the sequence between their germline boundaries is 21 bases long. The germline V gene (reference sequence) gives CDR1 as DFQATT and CDR2 as SNEGSKA. Recombination joined TRBV20-1 with TRBJ2-2; the D match is possibly TRBD1 or TRBD2, with 5 bases aligned in each. Sequences were obtained from CD8+ T cells from PBMCs. The clonotype originates from a human donor with Susac syndrome. DNA sequence: TGCAGTGTCCAGGACCCGGGGCGCGGTGACACCGGGGAGCTGTTTTTT. Its translation reads: CSVQDPGRGDTGELFF.